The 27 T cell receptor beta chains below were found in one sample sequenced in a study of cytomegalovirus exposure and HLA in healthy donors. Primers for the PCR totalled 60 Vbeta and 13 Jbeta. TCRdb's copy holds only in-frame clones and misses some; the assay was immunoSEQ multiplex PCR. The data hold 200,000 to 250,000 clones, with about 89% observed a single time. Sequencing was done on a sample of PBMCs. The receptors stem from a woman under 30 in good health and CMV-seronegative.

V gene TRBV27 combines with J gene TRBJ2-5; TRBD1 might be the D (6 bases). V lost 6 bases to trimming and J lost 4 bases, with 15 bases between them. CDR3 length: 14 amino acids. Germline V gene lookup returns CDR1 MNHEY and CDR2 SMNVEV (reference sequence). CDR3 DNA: TGTGCCAGCAGGGCTTCCGGGACACCAGAGACCCAGTACTTC. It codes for CASRASGTPETQYF.

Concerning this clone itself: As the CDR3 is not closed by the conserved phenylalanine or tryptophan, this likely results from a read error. CDR3 residues: CASSFRGYTEAFL. The CDR3 nucleotides read TGTGCCAGCAGTTTCCGGGGTTATACTGAAGCTTTCCTT. This sequence joins TRBV6-5 and TRBJ1-1; no reliable D call. This CDR3 comprises 13 residues. Germline V CDR1 and CDR2: MNHEY, SVGAGI. V lost 4 bases to trimming and J lost 5 bases, with 11 bases between them.

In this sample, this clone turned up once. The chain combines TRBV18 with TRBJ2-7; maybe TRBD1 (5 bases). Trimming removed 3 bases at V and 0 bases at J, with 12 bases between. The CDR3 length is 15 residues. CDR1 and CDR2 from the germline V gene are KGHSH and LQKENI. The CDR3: CASSPFDSYSYEQYF. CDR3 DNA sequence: TGTGCCAGCTCACCTTTTGACAGCTACTCCTACGAGCAGTACTTC. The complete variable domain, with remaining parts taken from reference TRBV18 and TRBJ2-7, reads NAGVMQNPRHLVRRRGQEARLRCSPMKGHSHVYWYRQLPEEGLKFMVYLQKENIIDESGMPKERFSAEFPKEGPSILRIQQVVRGDSAAYFCASSPFDSYSYEQYFGPGTRLTVT.

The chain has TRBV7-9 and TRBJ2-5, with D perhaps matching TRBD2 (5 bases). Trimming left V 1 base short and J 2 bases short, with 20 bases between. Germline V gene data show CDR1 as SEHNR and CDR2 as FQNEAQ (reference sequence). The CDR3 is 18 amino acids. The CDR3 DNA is TGTGCCAGCAGCTTAGGGAATACCGGGATCTCACTTCAAGAGACCCAGTACTTC. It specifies CASSLGNTGISLQETQYF.

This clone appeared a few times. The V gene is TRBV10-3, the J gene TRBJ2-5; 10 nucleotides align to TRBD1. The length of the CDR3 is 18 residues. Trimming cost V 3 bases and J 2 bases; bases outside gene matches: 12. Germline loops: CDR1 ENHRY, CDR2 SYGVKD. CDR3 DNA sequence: TGTGCCATCAGTGAAGGGTGGACGACAGGGGGCGGGCAAGAGACCCAGTACTTC. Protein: CAISEGWTTGGGQETQYF.

CDR3 in DNA: TGTGCCAGCAGTTTTTACAGGGCGATCACAGATACGCAGTATTTT. Translated, it gives CASSFYRAITDTQYF. This chain uses TRBV27 with TRBJ2-3, with a weak D call TRBD1 (6 bases). The CDR3 consists of 15 residues. The germline V gene has CDR1 MNHEY and CDR2 SMNVEV (reference sequence). V lost 3 bases, J lost 2 bases, and 12 bases lay in between.

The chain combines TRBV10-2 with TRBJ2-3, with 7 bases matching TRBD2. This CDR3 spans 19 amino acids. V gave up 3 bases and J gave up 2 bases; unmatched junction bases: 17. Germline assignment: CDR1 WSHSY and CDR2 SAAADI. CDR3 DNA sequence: TGCGCCAGCAGTGATCCCTCCCCAGGGCGGGGGAGCTACACAGATACGCAGTATTTT. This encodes CASSDPSPGRGSYTDTQYF.

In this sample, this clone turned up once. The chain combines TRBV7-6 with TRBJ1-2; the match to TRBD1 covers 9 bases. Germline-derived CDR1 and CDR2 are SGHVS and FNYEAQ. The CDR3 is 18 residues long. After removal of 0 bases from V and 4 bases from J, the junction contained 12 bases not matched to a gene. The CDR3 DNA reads TGTGCCAGCAGCTTAGCCACCTCTCGACAGGGGGGTGTCTATGGCTACACCTTC. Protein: CASSLATSRQGGVYGYTF.

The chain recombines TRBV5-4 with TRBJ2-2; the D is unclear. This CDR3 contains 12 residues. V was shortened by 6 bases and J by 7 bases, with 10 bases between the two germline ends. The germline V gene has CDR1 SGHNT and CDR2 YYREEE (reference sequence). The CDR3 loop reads CASIGYGGELFF. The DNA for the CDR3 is TGTGCCAGCATCGGGTACGGCGGGGAGCTGTTTTTT.

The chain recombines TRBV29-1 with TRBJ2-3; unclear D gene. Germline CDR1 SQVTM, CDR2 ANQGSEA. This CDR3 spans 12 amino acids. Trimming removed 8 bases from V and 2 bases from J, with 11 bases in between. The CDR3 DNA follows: TGCAGCCAATCGACATTCACAGATACGCAGTATTTT. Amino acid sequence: CSQSTFTDTQYF.

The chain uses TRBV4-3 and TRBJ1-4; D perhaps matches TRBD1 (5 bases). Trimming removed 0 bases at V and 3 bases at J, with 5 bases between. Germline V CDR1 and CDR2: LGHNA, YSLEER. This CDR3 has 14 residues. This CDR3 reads CASSQDRANEKLFF. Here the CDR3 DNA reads TGCGCCAGCAGCCAAGACAGGGCTAATGAAAAACTGTTTTTT.

Here the CDR3 DNA reads TGTGCCAGTAGCACAGGGGGGAACACCGGGGAGCTGTTTTTT. As protein: CASSTGGNTGELFF. This rearrangement joins TRBV19 to TRBJ2-2; 8 nucleotides align to TRBD1. V was pared by 6 bases and J by 1 base, with 1 base of the junction left unmatched. Per the germline V gene, CDR1 is LNHDA and CDR2 is SQIVND (reference sequence). The CDR3 extends over 14 amino acids.

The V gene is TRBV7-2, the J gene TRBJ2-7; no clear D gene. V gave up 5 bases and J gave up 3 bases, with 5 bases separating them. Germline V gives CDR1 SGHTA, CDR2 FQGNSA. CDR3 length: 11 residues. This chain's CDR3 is CASSTNYEQYF. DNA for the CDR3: TGTGCCAGCAGCACTAACTACGAGCAGTACTTC.

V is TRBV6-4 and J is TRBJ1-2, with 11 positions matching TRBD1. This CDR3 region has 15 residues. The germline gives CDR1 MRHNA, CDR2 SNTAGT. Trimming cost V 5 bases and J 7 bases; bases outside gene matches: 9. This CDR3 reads CASSSGQGVGSGYTF. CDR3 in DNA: TGTGCCAGCAGTTCGGGACAGGGGGTAGGAAGTGGCTACACCTTC.

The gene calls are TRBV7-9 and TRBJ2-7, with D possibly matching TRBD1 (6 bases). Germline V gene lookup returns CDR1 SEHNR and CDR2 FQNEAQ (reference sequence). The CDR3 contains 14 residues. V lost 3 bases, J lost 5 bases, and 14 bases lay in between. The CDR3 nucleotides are TGTGCCAGCAGCTTCTTGCCGGGACACGACGAGCAGTACTTC. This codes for CASSFLPGHDEQYF.

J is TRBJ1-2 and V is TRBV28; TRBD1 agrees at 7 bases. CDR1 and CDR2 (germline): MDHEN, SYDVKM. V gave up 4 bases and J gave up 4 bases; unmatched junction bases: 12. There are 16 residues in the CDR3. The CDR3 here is CASSSRTGPESYGYTF. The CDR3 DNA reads TGTGCCAGCAGTTCTCGGACAGGCCCGGAAAGCTATGGCTACACCTTC.

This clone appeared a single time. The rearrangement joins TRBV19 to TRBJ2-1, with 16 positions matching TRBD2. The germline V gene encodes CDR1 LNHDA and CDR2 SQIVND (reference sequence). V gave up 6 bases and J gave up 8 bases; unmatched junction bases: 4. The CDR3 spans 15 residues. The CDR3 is CASRPGLAGGYEQFF. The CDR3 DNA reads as TGTGCCAGTAGGCCGGGACTAGCGGGAGGGTATGAGCAGTTCTTC.

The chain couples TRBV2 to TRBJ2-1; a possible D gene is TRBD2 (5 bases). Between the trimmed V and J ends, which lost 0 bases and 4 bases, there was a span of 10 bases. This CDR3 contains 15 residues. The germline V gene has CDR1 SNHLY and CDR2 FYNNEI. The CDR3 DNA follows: TGTGCCAGCAGTGAAGCCCGAGCGGTTTACAATGAGCAGTTCTTC. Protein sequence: CASSEARAVYNEQFF.

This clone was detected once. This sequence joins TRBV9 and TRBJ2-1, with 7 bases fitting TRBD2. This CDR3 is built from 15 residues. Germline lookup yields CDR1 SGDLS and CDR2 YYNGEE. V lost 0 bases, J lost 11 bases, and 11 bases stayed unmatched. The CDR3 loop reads CASSVDPSGGQKQFF. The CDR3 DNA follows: TGTGCCAGCAGCGTAGATCCTAGCGGAGGTCAGAAGCAGTTCTTC.

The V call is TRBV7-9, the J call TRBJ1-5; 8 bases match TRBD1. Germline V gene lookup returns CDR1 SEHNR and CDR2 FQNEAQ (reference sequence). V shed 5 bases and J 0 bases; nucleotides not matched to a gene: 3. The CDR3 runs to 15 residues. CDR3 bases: TGTGCCAGCAGCCGACAGGGGAATAGCAATCAGCCCCAGCATTTT. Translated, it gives CASSRQGNSNQPQHF.

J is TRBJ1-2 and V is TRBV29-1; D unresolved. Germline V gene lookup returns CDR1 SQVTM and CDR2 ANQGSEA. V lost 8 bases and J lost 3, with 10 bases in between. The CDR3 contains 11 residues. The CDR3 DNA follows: TGCAGCCCCGGCGGGGACTATGGCTACACCTTC. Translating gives CSPGGDYGYTF.

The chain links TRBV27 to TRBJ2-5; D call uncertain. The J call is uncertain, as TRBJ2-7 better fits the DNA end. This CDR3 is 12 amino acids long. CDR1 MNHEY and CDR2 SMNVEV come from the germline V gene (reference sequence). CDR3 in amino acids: CASSSLDYEQYF. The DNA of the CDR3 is TGTGCCAGCAGTTCGTTGGACTACGAGCAGTACTTC.

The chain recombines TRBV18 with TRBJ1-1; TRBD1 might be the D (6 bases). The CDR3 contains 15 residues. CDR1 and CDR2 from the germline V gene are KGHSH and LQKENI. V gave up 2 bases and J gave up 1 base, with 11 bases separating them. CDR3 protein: CASSPWTAENTEAFF. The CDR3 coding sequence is TGTGCCAGCTCACCATGGACAGCAGAGAACACTGAAGCTTTCTTT. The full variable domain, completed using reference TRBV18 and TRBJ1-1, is NAGVMQNPRHLVRRRGQEARLRCSPMKGHSHVYWYRQLPEEGLKFMVYLQKENIIDESGMPKERFSAEFPKEGPSILRIQQVVRGDSAAYFCASSPWTAENTEAFFGQGTRLTVV.

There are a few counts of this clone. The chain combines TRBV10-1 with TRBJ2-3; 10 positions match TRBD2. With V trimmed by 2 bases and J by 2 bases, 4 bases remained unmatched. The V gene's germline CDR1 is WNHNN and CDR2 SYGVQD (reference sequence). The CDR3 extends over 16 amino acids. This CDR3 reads CASSEATSGTTDTQYF. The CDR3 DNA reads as TGCGCCAGCAGTGAGGCTACTAGCGGGACCACAGATACGCAGTATTTT.

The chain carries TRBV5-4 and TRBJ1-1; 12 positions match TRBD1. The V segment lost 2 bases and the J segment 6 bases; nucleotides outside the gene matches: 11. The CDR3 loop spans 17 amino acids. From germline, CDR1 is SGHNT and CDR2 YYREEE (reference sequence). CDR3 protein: CASSLGTGGYVGAEAFF. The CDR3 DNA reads TGTGCCAGCAGCTTAGGGACAGGGGGCTACGTGGGCGCTGAAGCTTTCTTT.

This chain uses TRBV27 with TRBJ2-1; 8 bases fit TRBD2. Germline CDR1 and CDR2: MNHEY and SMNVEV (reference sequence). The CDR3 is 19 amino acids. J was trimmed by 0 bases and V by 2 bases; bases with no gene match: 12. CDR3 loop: CASSLVTLAGASSYNEQFF. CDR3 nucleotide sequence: TGTGCCAGCAGTTTAGTTACTCTAGCGGGCGCAAGCTCCTACAATGAGCAGTTCTTC.

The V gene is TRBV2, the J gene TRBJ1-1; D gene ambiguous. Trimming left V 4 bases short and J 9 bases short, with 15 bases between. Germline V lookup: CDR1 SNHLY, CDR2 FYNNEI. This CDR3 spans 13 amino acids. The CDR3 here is CASSGQAGGKAFF. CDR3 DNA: TGTGCCAGCAGTGGCCAGGCTGGTGGTAAAGCTTTCTTT.